The clone carrying this T cell receptor beta chain was picked up many times. The antigen is unknown. With 5 bases removed from V and 8 bases from J, the gap between germline ends came to 21 bases. CDR3 length equals 15 residues. Germline-derived CDR1 and CDR2 are MNHEY and SMNVEV (reference sequence). Researchers amplified the TCR beta CDR3 regions from RNA transcripts. The HTBI primer set served for first-round RT-PCR of the TCR CDR3. TCRdb re-derived calls from the multiplex PCR reads in MiXCR, one entry per CDR3 protein. This table holds hundreds of thousands of distinct CDR3 sequences, 11% to 15% found once. The sample is drawn from a study of T cells in Graves' hyperthyroidism and ophthalmopathy. Study overall: Peripheral blood was obtained at initial diagnosis, preceding any treatment.

Hyperthyroidism was newly diagnosed in patients aged 18 to 65 (duration under 2 months). Study conclusions and caveats: Most thyroid clonotypes expanded above 0.001 were also detected in blood. A model built on 13 V-J features separated ophthalmopathy from stable hyperthyroidism.

Sequencing was performed on blood. The sequence derives from a woman between 25 and 40 years old with Graves' hyperthyroidism. V gene TRBV27 combines with J gene TRBJ1-2, with D perhaps matching TRBD1 (5 bases). The CDR3 DNA is TGTGCCAGCAGTACCCGGGACCTGGAGATAGGAGGCTACACCTTC. Translation gives CASSTRDLEIGGYTF.